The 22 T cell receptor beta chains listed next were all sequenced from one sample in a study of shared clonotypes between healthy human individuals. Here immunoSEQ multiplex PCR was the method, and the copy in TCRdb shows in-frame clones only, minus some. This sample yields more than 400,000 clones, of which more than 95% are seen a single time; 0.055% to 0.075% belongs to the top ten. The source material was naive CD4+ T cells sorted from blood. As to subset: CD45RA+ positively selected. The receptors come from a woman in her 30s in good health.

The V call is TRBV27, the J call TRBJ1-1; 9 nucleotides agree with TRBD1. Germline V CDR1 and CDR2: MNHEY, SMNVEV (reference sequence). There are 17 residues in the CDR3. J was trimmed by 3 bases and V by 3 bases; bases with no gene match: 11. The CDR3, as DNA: TGTGCCAGCAGTTTGCTGGGACAGGGAGGGGGGGACACTGAAGCTTTCTTT. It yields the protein CASSLLGQGGGDTEAFF.

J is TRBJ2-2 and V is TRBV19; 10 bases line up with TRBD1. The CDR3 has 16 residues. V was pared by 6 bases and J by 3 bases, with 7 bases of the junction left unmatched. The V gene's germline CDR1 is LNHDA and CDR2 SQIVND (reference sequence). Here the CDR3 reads CASRKTGQGYTGELFF. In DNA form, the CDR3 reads TGTGCCAGTAGGAAAACGGGACAGGGGTACACCGGGGAGCTGTTTTTT.

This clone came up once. The DNA for the CDR3 is TGTGCCAGCAACGTAGGGAGCTCCTACAATGAGCAGTTCTTC. It encodes CASNVGSSYNEQFF. The chain combines TRBV11-2 with TRBJ2-1; maybe TRBD2 (5 bases). The germline V and J ends were trimmed by 7 bases and 0 bases, with 10 bases remaining between them. The CDR3 consists of 14 residues. Germline lookup yields CDR1 SGHAT and CDR2 FQNNGV.

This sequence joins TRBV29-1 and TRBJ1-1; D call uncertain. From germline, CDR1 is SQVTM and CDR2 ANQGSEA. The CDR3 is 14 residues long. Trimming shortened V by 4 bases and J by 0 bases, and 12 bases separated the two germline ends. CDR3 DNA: TGCAGCGTTGTGAGGGTTCCATTGAACACTGAAGCTTTCTTT. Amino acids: CSVVRVPLNTEAFF.

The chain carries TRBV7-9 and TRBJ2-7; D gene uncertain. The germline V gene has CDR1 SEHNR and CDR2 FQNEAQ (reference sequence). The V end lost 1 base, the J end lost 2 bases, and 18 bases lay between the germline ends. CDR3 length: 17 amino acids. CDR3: CASSLGGGTTLPYEQYF. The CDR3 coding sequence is TGTGCCAGCAGCTTAGGAGGCGGAACTACCCTCCCCTACGAGCAGTACTTC.

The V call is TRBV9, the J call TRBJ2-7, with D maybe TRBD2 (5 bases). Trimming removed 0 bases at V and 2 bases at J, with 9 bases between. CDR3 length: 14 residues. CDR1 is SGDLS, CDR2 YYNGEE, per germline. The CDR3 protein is CASSVDGIPYEQYF. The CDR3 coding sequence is TGTGCCAGCAGCGTAGACGGGATTCCCTACGAGCAGTACTTC.

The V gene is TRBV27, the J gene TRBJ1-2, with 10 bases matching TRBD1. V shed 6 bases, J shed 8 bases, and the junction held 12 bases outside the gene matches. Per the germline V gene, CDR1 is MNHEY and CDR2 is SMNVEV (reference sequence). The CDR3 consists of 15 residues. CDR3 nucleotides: TGTGCCAGCAGGACCCCGGGACAGGGGCGAGGAGGCTACACCTTC. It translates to CASRTPGQGRGGYTF.

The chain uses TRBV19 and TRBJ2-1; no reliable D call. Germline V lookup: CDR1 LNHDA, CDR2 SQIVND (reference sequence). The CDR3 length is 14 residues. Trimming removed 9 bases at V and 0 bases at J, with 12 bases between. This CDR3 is CASTKSSSYNEQFF. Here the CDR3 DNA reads TGTGCCAGCACAAAATCGAGCTCCTACAATGAGCAGTTCTTC.

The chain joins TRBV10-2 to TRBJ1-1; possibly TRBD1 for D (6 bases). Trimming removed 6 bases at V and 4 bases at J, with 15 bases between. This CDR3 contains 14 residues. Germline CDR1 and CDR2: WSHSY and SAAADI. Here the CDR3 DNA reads TGCGCCAGCAGCCGATACGGACAGTTCACTGAAGCTTTCTTT. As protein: CASSRYGQFTEAFF.

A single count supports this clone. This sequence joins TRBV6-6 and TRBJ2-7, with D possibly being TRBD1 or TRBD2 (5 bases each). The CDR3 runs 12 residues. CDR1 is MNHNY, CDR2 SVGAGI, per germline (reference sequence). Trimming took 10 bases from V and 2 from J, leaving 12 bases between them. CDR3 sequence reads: CATSGTTYEQYF. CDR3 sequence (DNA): TGTGCCACCTCAGGGACGACCTACGAGCAGTACTTC.

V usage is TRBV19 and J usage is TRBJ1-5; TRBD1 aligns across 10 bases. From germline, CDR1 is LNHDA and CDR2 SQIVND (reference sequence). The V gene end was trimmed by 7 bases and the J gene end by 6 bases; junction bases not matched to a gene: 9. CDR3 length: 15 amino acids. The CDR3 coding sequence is TGTGCCAGTACCGCCGGGACAGGGGTCGGTCAGCCCCAGCATTTT. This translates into CASTAGTGVGQPQHF. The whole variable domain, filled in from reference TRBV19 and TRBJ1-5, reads DGGITQSPKYLFRKEGQNVTLSCEQNLNHDAMYWYRQDPGQGLRLIYYSQIVNDFQKGDIAEGYSVSREKKESFPLTVTSAQKNPTAFYLCASTAGTGVGQPQHFGDGTRLSIL.

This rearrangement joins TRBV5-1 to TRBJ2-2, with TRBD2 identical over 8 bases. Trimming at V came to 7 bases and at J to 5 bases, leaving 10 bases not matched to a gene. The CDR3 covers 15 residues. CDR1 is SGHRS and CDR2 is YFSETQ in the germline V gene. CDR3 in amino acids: CASRPGTSETGELFF. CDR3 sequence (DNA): TGCGCCAGCCGACCCGGGACTAGTGAAACCGGGGAGCTGTTTTTT.

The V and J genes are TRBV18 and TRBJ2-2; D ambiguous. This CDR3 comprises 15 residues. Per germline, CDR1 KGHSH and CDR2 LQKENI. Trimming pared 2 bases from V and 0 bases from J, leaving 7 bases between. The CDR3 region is CASSPWVSNTGELFF. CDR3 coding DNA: TGTGCCAGCTCACCATGGGTGTCGAACACCGGGGAGCTGTTTTTT. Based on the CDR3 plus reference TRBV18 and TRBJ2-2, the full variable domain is NAGVMQNPRHLVRRRGQEARLRCSPMKGHSHVYWYRQLPEEGLKFMVYLQKENIIDESGMPKERFSAEFPKEGPSILRIQQVVRGDSAAYFCASSPWVSNTGELFFGEGSRLTVL.

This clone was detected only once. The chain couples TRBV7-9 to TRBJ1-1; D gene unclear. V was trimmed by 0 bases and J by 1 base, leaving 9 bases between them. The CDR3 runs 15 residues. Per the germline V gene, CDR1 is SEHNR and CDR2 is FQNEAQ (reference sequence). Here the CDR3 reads CASSLALTKNTEAFF. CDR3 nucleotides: TGTGCCAGCAGCTTAGCGTTGACTAAGAACACTGAAGCTTTCTTT. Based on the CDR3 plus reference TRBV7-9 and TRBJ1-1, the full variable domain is DTGVSQNPRHKITKRGQNVTFRCDPISEHNRLYWYRQTLGQGPEFLTYFQNEAQLEKSRLLSDRFSAERPKGSFSTLEIQRTEQGDSAMYLCASSLALTKNTEAFFGQGTRLTVV.

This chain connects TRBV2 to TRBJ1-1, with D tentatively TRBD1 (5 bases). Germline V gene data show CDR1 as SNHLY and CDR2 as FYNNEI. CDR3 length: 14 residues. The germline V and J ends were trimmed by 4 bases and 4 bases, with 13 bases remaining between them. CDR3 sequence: CASSVQGWLTEAFF. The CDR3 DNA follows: TGTGCCAGCAGTGTGCAGGGATGGCTCACTGAAGCTTTCTTT. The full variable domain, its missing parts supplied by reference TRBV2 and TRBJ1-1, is EPEVTQTPSHQVTQMGQEVILRCVPISNHLYFYWYRQILGQKVEFLVSFYNNEISEKSEIFDDQFSVERPDGSNFTLKIRSTKLEDSAMYFCASSVQGWLTEAFFGQGTRLTVV.

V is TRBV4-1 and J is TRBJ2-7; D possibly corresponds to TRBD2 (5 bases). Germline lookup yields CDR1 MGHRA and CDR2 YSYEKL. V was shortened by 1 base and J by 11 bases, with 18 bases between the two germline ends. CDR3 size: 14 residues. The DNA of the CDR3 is TGCGCCAGCAGCCAAGCGGCCGGGAACCCCAAGGAGTACTTC. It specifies CASSQAAGNPKEYF.

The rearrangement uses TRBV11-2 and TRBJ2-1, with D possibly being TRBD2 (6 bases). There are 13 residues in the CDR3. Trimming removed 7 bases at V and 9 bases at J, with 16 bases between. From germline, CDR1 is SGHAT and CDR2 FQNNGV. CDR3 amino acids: CASTFTGVAEQFF. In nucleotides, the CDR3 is TGTGCCAGCACCTTCACGGGAGTCGCTGAGCAGTTCTTC.

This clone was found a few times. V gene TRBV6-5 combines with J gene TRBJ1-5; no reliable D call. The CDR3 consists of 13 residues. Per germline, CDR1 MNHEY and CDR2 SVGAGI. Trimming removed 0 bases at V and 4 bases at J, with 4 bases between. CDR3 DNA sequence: TGTGCCAGCAGTTACTCGAAGAATCAGCCCCAGCATTTT. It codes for CASSYSKNQPQHF.

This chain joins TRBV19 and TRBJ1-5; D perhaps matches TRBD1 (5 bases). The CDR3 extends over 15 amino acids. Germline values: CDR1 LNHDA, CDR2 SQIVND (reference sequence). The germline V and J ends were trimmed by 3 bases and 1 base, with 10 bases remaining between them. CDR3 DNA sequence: TGTGCCAGTAGTATCGGGGCCGGGAGCAATCAGCCCCAGCATTTT. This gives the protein CASSIGAGSNQPQHF.

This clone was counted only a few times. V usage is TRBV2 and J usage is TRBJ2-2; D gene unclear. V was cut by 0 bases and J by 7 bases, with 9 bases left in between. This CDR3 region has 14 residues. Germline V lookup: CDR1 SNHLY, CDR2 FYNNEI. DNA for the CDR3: TGTGCCAGCAGTGAAGCAGTTTCGAGCGGGGAGCTGTTTTTT. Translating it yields CASSEAVSSGELFF.

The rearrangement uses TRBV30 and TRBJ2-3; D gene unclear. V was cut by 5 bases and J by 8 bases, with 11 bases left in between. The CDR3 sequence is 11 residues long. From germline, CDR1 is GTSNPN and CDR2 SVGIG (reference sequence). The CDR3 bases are TGTGCCTGGCTAACCTACGGTACGCAGTATTTT. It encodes CAWLTYGTQYF.

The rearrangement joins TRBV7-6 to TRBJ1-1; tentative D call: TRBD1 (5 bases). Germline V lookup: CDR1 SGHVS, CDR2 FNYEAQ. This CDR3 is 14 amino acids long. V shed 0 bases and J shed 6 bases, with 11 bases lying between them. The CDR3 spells CASSLAGPSAEAFF. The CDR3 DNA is TGTGCCAGCAGCTTAGCGGGACCTAGCGCTGAAGCTTTCTTT.